The 13 T cell receptor beta chains in this list originate from one sample, sequenced in a study of shared clonotypes between healthy human individuals (dated by TCRdb to about 2020). The library was produced with the immunoSEQ multiplex PCR assay. The table was pulled from immuneACCESS by TCRdb, which kept in-frame rearrangements only. Such tables lose some clones; where checked, under half of the loss comes from unresolved V genes, and the rest has no known cause. For this sample there are over a million clones; approximately 78% appear just once. The ten largest clones take up about 0.52% of the sample. The source material was memory CD4+ T cells from PBMCs. The label giving this sample's cell subset or site can be read as: CD45RA-negative fraction. These receptors all come from a man younger than 35 in good health. Some clones in this sample may be carry-over from other donors' samples.

The V and J genes are TRBV7-2 and TRBJ2-7, with a weak D call TRBD1 (6 bases). The CDR3 is 14 residues long. V was trimmed by 8 bases and J by 2 bases, leaving 16 bases between them. Germline assignment: CDR1 SGHTA and CDR2 FQGNSA. The CDR3, as DNA: TGTGCCAGCGGCCCACAGGGCCACCCCTACGAGCAGTACTTC. Translated, it gives CASGPQGHPYEQYF.

The chain joins TRBV11-2 to TRBJ2-1; D perhaps matches TRBD2 (5 bases). V was clipped by 2 bases and J by 1 base, with 9 bases between them. CDR3 length: 15 residues. Germline lookup yields CDR1 SGHAT and CDR2 FQNNGV. The CDR3 spells CASSLTGWSYNEQFF. The CDR3 DNA follows: TGTGCCAGCAGCTTAACGGGGTGGTCCTACAATGAGCAGTTCTTC.

This clone was picked up a small number of times. CDR3 in DNA: TGTGCCAGCAGCTTGCTAGCGGGCACCGGGGAGCTGTTTTTT. This encodes CASSLLAGTGELFF. The rearrangement uses TRBV11-3 and TRBJ2-2, with TRBD2 matching over 8 bases. V trimming: 3 bases; J trimming: 4 bases; junction bases outside the gene matches: 1. There are 14 residues in the CDR3. The germline V gene has CDR1 SGHNT and CDR2 YENEEA.

This chain joins TRBV28 and TRBJ1-2; no clear D. CDR3 length: 12 amino acids. V lost 5 bases, J lost 8 bases, and 12 bases lay in between. CDR1 MDHEN and CDR2 SYDVKM come from the germline V gene. The CDR3 DNA reads TGTGCCAGCAGTCAGGACCCTAGGGGCTACACCTTC. As protein: CASSQDPRGYTF.

The chain employs TRBV5-1 and TRBJ2-5; TRBD1 matches 8 bases. There are 16 residues in the CDR3. Germline CDR1 reads SGHRS; CDR2 reads YFSETQ. J lost 4 bases, V lost 2 bases, and 10 bases had no gene match. The CDR3 region has the DNA TGCGCCAGCAGCTTCCAGGGGGCCCGATCAGGAGAGACCCAGTACTTC. This gives the protein CASSFQGARSGETQYF.

This clone turned up a few times. The rearrangement joins TRBV2 to TRBJ1-2; D uncertain. The V and J ends lost 6 bases and 2 bases respectively, with 10 bases between them. Per the germline V gene, CDR1 is SNHLY and CDR2 is FYNNEI. There are 13 residues in the CDR3. CDR3 region: CASSSQDNYGYTF. The CDR3 DNA follows: TGTGCCAGCAGCTCCCAGGACAACTATGGCTACACCTTC.

The V gene is TRBV15, the J gene TRBJ2-5; TRBD2 agrees at 10 bases. There are 15 residues in the CDR3. The germline V gene encodes CDR1 LNHNV and CDR2 YYDKDF (reference sequence). V trimming: 3 bases; J trimming: 1 base; junction bases outside the gene matches: 2. The CDR3 bases are TGTGCCACCAGCAGTAGCGGGAGGACCCAAGAGACCCAGTACTTC. As protein: CATSSSGRTQETQYF.

The chain joins TRBV5-1 to TRBJ2-7; TRBD1 matches at 10 bases. Germline V gives CDR1 SGHRS, CDR2 YFSETQ. The V and J ends lost 4 bases and 2 bases, in that order; junction bases with no gene match: 6. CDR3 length equals 15 residues. The CDR3 sequence: CASSVRQGAAYEQYF. Here the CDR3 DNA reads TGCGCCAGCAGCGTCAGACAGGGGGCTGCCTACGAGCAGTACTTC.

Of note for this clone: It may be a read error: a sequence one base away is much more abundant. This chain joins TRBV10-1 and TRBJ2-1; 7 bases map to TRBD2. V lost 6 bases, J lost 4 bases, and 6 bases stayed unmatched. The V gene's germline CDR1 is WNHNN and CDR2 SYGVQD (reference sequence). The CDR3 runs to 14 residues. The CDR3 spells CASSPGGGYNEQFF. CDR3 nucleotide sequence: TGCGCCAGCAGCCCTGGCGGGGGATACAATGAGCAGTTCTTC.

The V gene is TRBV6-1, the J gene TRBJ2-1, with a tentative D call TRBD2 (6 bases). The germline gives CDR1 MNHNS, CDR2 SASEGT. V lost 2 bases to trimming and J lost 1 base, with 12 bases between them. This CDR3 has 16 residues. The DNA of the CDR3 is TGTGCCAGCAGTGAACGGGCAGGGAGGTCCTACAATGAGCAGTTCTTC. It specifies CASSERAGRSYNEQFF.

V is TRBV18 and J is TRBJ2-3; 7 bases map to TRBD1. The CDR3 totals 15 residues. The trim removed 2 bases at V and 1 base at J, leaving 3 bases unmatched. Germline V CDR1 and CDR2: KGHSH, LQKENI. The CDR3 DNA is TGTGCCAGCTCACCAGGAGACAGGGGCACAGATACGCAGTATTTT. It yields the protein CASSPGDRGTDTQYF.

This chain links TRBV4-1 with TRBJ1-1; D is unresolved. The CDR3 runs to 15 residues. The V and J ends lost 5 bases and 0 bases respectively, with 13 bases between them. Germline V gives CDR1 MGHRA, CDR2 YSYEKL. The CDR3 nucleotides are TGCGCCAGCAGCGGAAAGGGAGGGTTGAACACTGAAGCTTTCTTT. Its protein product is CASSGKGGLNTEAFF.

This clone occurred once. The genes are TRBV28 and TRBJ1-2, with TRBD1 matching 12 bases. V lost 6 bases to trimming and J lost 3 bases; unmatched junction nucleotides: 8. CDR3 length: 16 residues. Germline CDR1 reads MDHEN; CDR2 reads SYDVKM. Here the CDR3 reads CASRAAGTGGYYGYTF. CDR3 bases: TGTGCCAGCAGGGCTGCCGGGACAGGGGGCTACTATGGCTACACCTTC.